A selection of T cell receptor beta chains follows, all from one sample in a study of blood T cells in healthy people across ages. TCRdb reanalysed the 5' RACE reads using MiXCR and keeps one entry per CDR3 protein. The table lists approximately 960,000 distinct CDR3 sequences, under 35% of them singletons, with roughly 10% in the top ten. This sample was shared with a second study, whose subject was T cells of mothers and their children.

The sequenced material came from blood. The receptors derive from a woman in her 40s in good health. Each CDR3 is given with its conserved first and last residue. D genes are given only for firm matches. Not every row has a clone size; where given, it reads once, few, many or a size class.

TRBD1	TRBV12-3/TRBV12-4	TRBJ1-4	NA	CASSGQGARKLFF	TGTGCCAGCAGCGGACAGGGGGCTAGAAAACTGTTTTTT
TRBD2	TRBV27	TRBJ2-4	NA	CASSGTGRVGKNIQYF	TGTGCCAGCAGTGGGACGGGGAGGGTCGGCAAAAACATTCAGTACTTC
NA	TRBV4-2	TRBJ2-4	many	CASSQGGSENIQYF	TGTGCCAGCAGCCAAGGGGGATCAGAAAACATTCAGTACTTC
TRBD1	TRBV20-1	TRBJ1-1	NA	CSARDADRANTEAFF	TGCAGTGCTAGAGATGCGGACAGGGCGAACACTGAAGCTTTCTTT
NA	TRBV28	TRBJ2-7	NA	CASSQTGRRYSYEQYF	TGTGCCAGCAGTCAAACCGGGCGGAGGTATTCCTACGAGCAGTACTTC
NA	TRBV20-1	TRBJ2-3	NA	CSTRDSGVSTDTQYF	TGCAGTACTAGAGATTCGGGGGTTAGCACAGATACGCAGTATTTT
NA	TRBV27	TRBJ2-7	NA	CASSWGVRVSYVQYF	TGTGCCAGCAGTTGGGGAGTAAGGGTCTCTTACGTGCAGTACTTC
TRBD1	TRBV7-6	TRBJ2-6	few	CASSLKARGISGANVLTF	TGTGCCAGCAGCTTAAAGGCCAGGGGGATCTCTGGGGCCAACGTCCTGACTTTC
TRBD2	TRBV7-9	TRBJ2-1	few	CASSLAGGQSYNEQFF	TGTGCCAGCAGTTTAGCGGGGGGGCAGTCCTACAATGAGCAGTTCTTC
NA	TRBV9	TRBJ2-7	NA	CASSVGLGFQDKQYF	TGTGCCAGCAGCGTGGGCCTAGGCTTCCAGGACAAGCAGTACTTC
TRBD1	TRBV10-3	TRBJ2-1	NA	CAISDSGQGNNEQFF	TGTGCCATCAGTGACTCGGGACAGGGGAACAATGAGCAGTTCTTC
NA	TRBV30	TRBJ2-7	few	CAWSQASYEQYF	TGTGCCTGGAGTCAGGCCTCCTACGAGCAGTACTTC
NA	TRBV12-3/TRBV12-4	TRBJ2-6	NA	CASNRVPGANVLTF	TGTGCCAGCAACAGGGTACCTGGGGCCAACGTCCTGACTTTC
TRBD2	TRBV18	TRBJ2-1	NA	CASSPLASGGKNEQFF	TGTGCCAGCTCACCGTTGGCTAGCGGGGGGAAAAATGAGCAGTTCTTC
TRBD1	TRBV4-1	TRBJ1-4	few	CASSLTGGTLNEKLFF	TGCGCCAGCAGCCTCACAGGGGGGACATTAAATGAAAAACTGTTTTTT
NA	TRBV10-3	TRBJ2-7	many	CAISEQDSSYEQYF	TGTGCCATCAGTGAACAGGACAGCTCCTACGAGCAGTACTTC
NA	TRBV7-9	TRBJ2-5	few	CASSPGLSVWETQYF	TGTGCCAGCAGCCCAGGCTTATCGGTCTGGGAGACCCAGTACTTC